This TCR beta chain derives from a study of cytomegalovirus exposure and HLA in healthy donors. The CDR3 extends over 15 amino acids. Trimming cost V 8 bases and J 6 bases; bases outside gene matches: 8. Germline V lookup: CDR1 LNHDA, CDR2 SQIVND (reference sequence). In nominal health when sampled, donors likely had unrecorded immune exposures nonetheless. 13 Jbeta primers and 60 Vbeta primers were used for the PCR. Libraries were prepared by immunoSEQ multiplex PCR; TCRdb keeps only in-frame clonotypes and omits some of them. Here the sample spans about 130,000 clones, around 73% being singletons. The chain is built from TRBV19 and TRBJ2-2; 11 bases line up with TRBD1. This clonotype was obtained from a man aged 45-60 years in good health and CMV-seronegative. Source material: PBMCs. The chain's CDR3 is CASYPGQGAAGELFF. The CDR3 coding sequence is TGTGCCAGTTATCCTGGACAGGGGGCGGCCGGGGAGCTGTTTTTT.